This T cell receptor (beta chain) originates from a study of blood T cell repertoires in COVID-19. The data were produced by immunoSEQ multiplex PCR, yet TCRdb's version contains in-frame clones alone and is incomplete. The profile shows around 300,000 clones, around 92% of them singletons. J was trimmed by 6 bases and V by 8 bases; bases with no gene match: 5. Germline V CDR1 and CDR2: MNHEY, SVGAGI. The CDR3 contains 12 residues. Participants were aged roughly 18 to 90 years from roughly 25 US areas. The chain employs TRBV6-5 and TRBJ1-2, with 8 positions matching TRBD1. The specimen was PBMCs or T cells enriched from blood (not recorded which). The receptor's source is a woman in her sixties or seventies who had recovered from COVID-19. DNA of the CDR3: TGTGCCAGCGTGACAGGGGAACATGGCTACACCTTC. Its translation is CASVTGEHGYTF.